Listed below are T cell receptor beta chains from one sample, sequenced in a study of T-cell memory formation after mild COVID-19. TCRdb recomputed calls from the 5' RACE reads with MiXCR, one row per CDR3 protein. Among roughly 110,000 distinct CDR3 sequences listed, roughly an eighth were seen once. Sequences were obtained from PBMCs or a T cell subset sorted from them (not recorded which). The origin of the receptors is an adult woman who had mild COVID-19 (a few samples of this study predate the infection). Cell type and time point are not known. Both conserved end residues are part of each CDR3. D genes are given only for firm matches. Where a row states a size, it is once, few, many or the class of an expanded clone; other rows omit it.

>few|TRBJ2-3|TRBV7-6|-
TGTGCCAGCAGCTTAGTTGGGGGTTCGGGCACAGATACGCAGTATTTT
CASSLVGGSGTDTQYF
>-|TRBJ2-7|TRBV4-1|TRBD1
TGCGCCAGCAGCTCCCGACCGACAGGGGGATCCTACGAGCAGTACTTC
CASSSRPTGGSYEQYF
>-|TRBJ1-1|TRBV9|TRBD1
TGTGCCAGCAGCGTAGTGCAGGGGGCCGGGTACACTGAAGCTTTCTTT
CASSVVQGAGYTEAFF
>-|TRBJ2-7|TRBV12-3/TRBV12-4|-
TGTGCCAGCAGTTTCAGGGATACCTCCTACGAGCAGTACTTC
CASSFRDTSYEQYF
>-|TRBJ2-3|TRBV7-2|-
TGTGCCAGCAGTCAATTTGCGGGGACCACAGATACGCAGTATTTT
CASSQFAGTTDTQYF
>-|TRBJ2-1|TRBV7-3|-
TGTGCCAGCAGCTCTCTCGGGGGCAATGAGCAGTTCTTC
CASSSLGGNEQFF
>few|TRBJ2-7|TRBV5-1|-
TGCGCCAGCAGCTTGGTGGGCGGCCCGGTGCAGTACTTC
CASSLVGGPVQYF
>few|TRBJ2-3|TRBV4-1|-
TGCGCCAGCAGCCAAACCGCGGGGTTTACAGATACGCAGTATTTT
CASSQTAGFTDTQYF
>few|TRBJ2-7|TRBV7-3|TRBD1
TGTGCCAGCAGCTTAGGGACAGGGGGCCATTCATCCTACGAGCAGTACTTC
CASSLGTGGHSSYEQYF
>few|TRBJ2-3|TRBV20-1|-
TGCAGTGCCCCGACAACGACTAGCACAGATACGCAGTATTTT
CSAPTTTSTDTQYF
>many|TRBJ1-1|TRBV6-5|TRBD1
TGTGCCAGCAGTTACGCAGAGGGGTACGGACAGGGCACTGAAGCTTTCTTT
CASSYAEGYGQGTEAFF
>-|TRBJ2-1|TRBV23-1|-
TGCGCCAGCAGCAAGGAGTTCTTC
CASSKEFF
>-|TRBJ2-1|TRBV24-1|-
TGTGCCACCAGTGATCCCGGACAGACCGCCTACAATGAGCAGTTCTTC
CATSDPGQTAYNEQFF
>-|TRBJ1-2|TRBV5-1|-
TGCGCCAGCAGCTTGGGGGACTATGGCTACACCTTC
CASSLGDYGYTF
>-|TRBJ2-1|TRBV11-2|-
TGTGCCAGCAGCTTAGAGGAGATTCCGGGAGCCTCGGCCTACAATGAGCAGTTCTTC
CASSLEEIPGASAYNEQFF
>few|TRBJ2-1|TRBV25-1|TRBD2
TGTGCCAGCAGTCTTATTAGCGGGGGGTTTGGTGAGCAGTTCTTC
CASSLISGGFGEQFF
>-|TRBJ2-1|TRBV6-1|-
TGTGCCAGCAGTGAAGGGGTGGCCTACTACAATGAGCAGTTCTTC
CASSEGVAYYNEQFF
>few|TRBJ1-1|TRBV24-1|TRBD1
TGTGCCACCAGTGCGGGGAACAGGGGGAACACTGAAGCTTTCTTT
CATSAGNRGNTEAFF
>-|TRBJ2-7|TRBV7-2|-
TGTGCCAGCAGCCCAGGAACTCCTACCTACGAGCAGTACTTC
CASSPGTPTYEQYF
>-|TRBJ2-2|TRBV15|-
TGTGCCACCAGCAGAGAGGCTGACACCGGGGAGCTGTTTTTT
CATSREADTGELFF
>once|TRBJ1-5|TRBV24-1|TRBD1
TGTGCCACCGCCGGGACAGGGGGCCCTAATCAGCCCCAGCATTTT
CATAGTGGPNQPQHF
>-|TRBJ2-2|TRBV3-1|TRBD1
TGTGCCAGCAGCCACCCTCCGGGACAGGTCGAGATCGGGGAGCTGTTTTTT
CASSHPPGQVEIGELFF
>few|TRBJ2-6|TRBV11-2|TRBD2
TGTGCCAGCAGCCTCCACCGGGGGACTAGCGGGAGTACGGCCAACGTCCTGACTTTC
CASSLHRGTSGSTANVLTF
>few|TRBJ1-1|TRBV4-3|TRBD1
TGCGCCAGCAGCCAAAGACAGGGCTGGGCTGAAGCTTTCTTT
CASSQRQGWAEAFF
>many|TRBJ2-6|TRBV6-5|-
TGTGCCAGCAGTTTTGCTGGGGCCAACGTCCTGACTTTC
CASSFAGANVLTF
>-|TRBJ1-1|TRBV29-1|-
TGCAGCGCTTTTAGGCAGGGTGCCGGGTCTGAAGCTTTCTTT
CSAFRQGAGSEAFF
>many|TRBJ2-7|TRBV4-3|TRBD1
TGCGCCAGCAGCCAAGCAACAGGGGGTACCTACGAGCAGTACTTC
CASSQATGGTYEQYF
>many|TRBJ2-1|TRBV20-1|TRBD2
TGCAGTGCTTTACTCCGGGACTACCTAAACAATGAGCAGTTCTTC
CSALLRDYLNNEQFF
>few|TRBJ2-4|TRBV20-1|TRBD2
TGCAGTGCTAGAGATAGGGGAGGGACTAGCGGAAACATTCAGTACTTC
CSARDRGGTSGNIQYF
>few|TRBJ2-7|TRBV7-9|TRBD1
TGTGCCAGCAGCTCGGGACAGGGGGTAACTACTTCCTACGAGCAGTACTTC
CASSSGQGVTTSYEQYF
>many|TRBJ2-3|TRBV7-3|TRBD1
TGTGCCAGCAGCTCGGGACAGGGGATAGATACGCAGTATTTT
CASSSGQGIDTQYF
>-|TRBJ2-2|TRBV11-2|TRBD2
TGTGCCAGCAGCTTAGTCCCCGGGGGACTAGCCGGGGAGCTGTTTTTT
CASSLVPGGLAGELFF
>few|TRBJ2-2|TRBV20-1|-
TGCAGTGCTAGTGATACGAACACCGGGGAGCTGTTTTTT
CSASDTNTGELFF
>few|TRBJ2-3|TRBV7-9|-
TGTGCCAGCAGCTCCCAGGGGCCACTCACAGATACGCAGTATTTT
CASSSQGPLTDTQYF
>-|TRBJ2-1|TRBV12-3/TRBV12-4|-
TGTGCCAGCAGTTTCCAAGGGGGACTCTACAATGAGCAGTTCTTC
CASSFQGGLYNEQFF
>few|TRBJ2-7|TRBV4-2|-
TGTGCCAGCAGCCAACCTGCAACGGGGGTCCTTACCTACGAGCAGTACTTC
CASSQPATGVLTYEQYF
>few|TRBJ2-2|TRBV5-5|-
TGTGCCAGCAGCTTGAGACCCCCAGGGGAGCTGTTTTTT
CASSLRPPGELFF
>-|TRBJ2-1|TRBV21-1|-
TGTGCCAGCAGCAAAGGAGGGTCCCGAGGCAGCGAGCAGTTCTTC
CASSKGGSRGSEQFF
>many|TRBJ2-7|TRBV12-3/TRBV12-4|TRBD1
TGTGCCAGCAGCCCGGGACAGGGCTACGAGCAGTACTTC
CASSPGQGYEQYF
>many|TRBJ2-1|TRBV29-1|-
TGCAGCGTTGTAACGGGGGCCGACTACAATGAGCAGTTCTTC
CSVVTGADYNEQFF
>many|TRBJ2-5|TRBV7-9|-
TGTGCCAGCAGCCCCCCCAGATGGGAGACCCAGTACTTC
CASSPPRWETQYF
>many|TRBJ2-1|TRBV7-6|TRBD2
TGTGCCAGCAGCCCCGGCCTAGCGGGAGGGCCTAATGAGCAGTTCTTC
CASSPGLAGGPNEQFF
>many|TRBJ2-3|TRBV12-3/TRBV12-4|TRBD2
TGTGCCAGCAGGCAAGGGACTAGCGGGGGCACAGATACGCAGTATTTT
CASRQGTSGGTDTQYF
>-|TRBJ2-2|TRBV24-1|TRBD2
TGTGCCACCAGTGATTTGCAGCGGGGGATCACCGGGGAGCTGTTTTTT
CATSDLQRGITGELFF
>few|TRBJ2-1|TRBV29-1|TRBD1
TGCAGCGTTGGACAGGGGGCCCTAGCTGCGCAGTTCTTC
CSVGQGALAAQFF
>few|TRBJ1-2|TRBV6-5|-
TGTGCCAGCAGTTACTCAGATGCAGGGATCGGCTATGGCTACACCTTC
CASSYSDAGIGYGYTF
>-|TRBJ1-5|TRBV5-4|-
TGTGCCAGCAGCTTGGATCCCGAGCCTAATCAGCCCCAGCATTTT
CASSLDPEPNQPQHF
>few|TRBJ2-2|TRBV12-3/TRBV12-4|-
TGTGCCAGCAGTTTAGGGTGGGAGCTGTTTTTT
CASSLGWELFF
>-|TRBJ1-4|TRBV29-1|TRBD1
TGCAGCGTTGAAAGCGGGACAGGACATGAAAAACTGTTTTTT
CSVESGTGHEKLFF